The present T cell receptor (beta chain) was sequenced within a study of control samples from healthy donors and cancer patients. This clone has only a few counts. Clones were read by immunoSEQ multiplex PCR, and TCRdb kept only the in-frame ones, dropping some. The data contain 130,000 to 150,000 clones, about 90% of them singletons. Germline CDR1 WNHNN, CDR2 SYGVQD (reference sequence). The V gene lost 3 bases and the J gene lost 1 base, with 6 bases spanning the gap. The CDR3 contains 13 residues. The material sequenced was blood. This clonotype originated in a man aged 25-45 years in good health. V usage is TRBV10-1 and J usage is TRBJ1-1; D gene uncertain. The CDR3 sequence is CASSDQWNTEAFF. The CDR3, as DNA: TGCGCCAGCAGTGACCAATGGAACACTGAAGCTTTCTTT.